This passage covers 31 T cell receptor beta chains from one sample sequenced in a study of cytomegalovirus exposure and HLA in healthy donors (dated by TCRdb to 2015 to 2018). Libraries were made using the immunoSEQ multiplex PCR assay. For the multiplex PCR, a mixture combining 60 forward primers for TCR Vbeta segments and 13 reverse primers for TCR Jbeta segments was used. This immuneACCESS table, as held by TCRdb, lists in-frame sequences with V and J called but not all clones. Of the missing ones, under half trace to an unresolved V gene in checked studies; the others have no known cause. For this sample there are approximately 180,000 clones; about four fifths appear just once. The ten largest account for about 7% of the sample. The sample comprised PBMCs. These receptors originate from a man under 40 in good health and CMV-seropositive.

The J gene is TRBJ2-2, the V gene TRBV2; 8 bases map to TRBD1. With 5 bases clipped from V and 4 bases from J, the junction kept 9 bases outside the gene matches. Per the germline V gene, CDR1 is SNHLY and CDR2 is FYNNEI. The length of the CDR3 is 16 residues. For the CDR3, the DNA is TGTGCCAGCAGTAATGACAGGGGTTGGGCCACCGGGGAGCTGTTTTTT. It translates to CASSNDRGWATGELFF.

This sequence joins TRBV9 and TRBJ2-3; 9 bases align to TRBD2. The V segment lost 0 bases and the J segment 1 base; nucleotides outside the gene matches: 0. Germline CDR1 SGDLS, CDR2 YYNGEE. The CDR3 consists of 15 residues. The DNA for the CDR3 is TGTGCCAGCAGCGTAGGGACTAGCGGCACAGATACGCAGTATTTT. This gives the protein CASSVGTSGTDTQYF.

V usage is TRBV18 and J usage is TRBJ2-3; 9 bases line up with TRBD1. The germline V gene encodes CDR1 KGHSH and CDR2 LQKENI. V was pared by 2 bases and J by 3 bases, with 3 bases of the junction left unmatched. CDR3 length: 15 residues. CDR3 nucleotides: TGTGCCAGCTCACCAGAAGACAGGGGGACAGATACGCAGTATTTT. Protein sequence: CASSPEDRGTDTQYF. The full variable domain, in which reference TRBV18 and TRBJ2-3 provide the parts outside the CDR3, is NAGVMQNPRHLVRRRGQEARLRCSPMKGHSHVYWYRQLPEEGLKFMVYLQKENIIDESGMPKERFSAEFPKEGPSILRIQQVVRGDSAAYFCASSPEDRGTDTQYFGPGTRLTVL.

The chain uses TRBV5-1 and TRBJ1-5, with D possibly being TRBD1 (5 bases). The CDR3 extends over 14 amino acids. CDR1 and CDR2 (germline): SGHRS, YFSETQ. V was cut by 3 bases and J by 5 bases, with 12 bases left in between. In DNA, the CDR3 is TGCGCCAGCAGCTACGGCGGAGGGGATCAGCCCCAGCATTTT. Encoded protein: CASSYGGGDQPQHF.

The J gene is TRBJ2-4, the V gene TRBV7-2; 8 bases line up with TRBD1. CDR3 size: 14 residues. The germline V gene has CDR1 SGHTA and CDR2 FQGNSA. V dropped 3 bases and J dropped 5; count of bases not matched to a gene: 3. Written as DNA, the CDR3 is TGTGCCAGCAGCTTTGGACAGGGCGAAAACATTCAGTACTTC. Translated: CASSFGQGENIQYF. Together with reference TRBV7-2 and TRBJ2-4, the CDR3 gives the full variable domain: GAGVSQSPSNKVTEKGKDVELRCDPISGHTALYWYRQSLGQGLEFLIYFQGNSAPDKSGLPSDRFSAERTGGSVSTLTIQRTQQEDSAVYLCASSFGQGENIQYFGAGTRLSVL.

As for this clone: The identical CDR3 is also encoded by other nucleotide sequences in the sample. The chain carries TRBV7-9 and TRBJ2-1; 10 positions match TRBD2. CDR3 length: 13 amino acids. Germline V gene sequence: CDR1 SEHNR, CDR2 FQNEAQ (reference sequence). With V trimmed by 5 bases and J by 7 bases, 2 bases remained unmatched. CDR3 loop: CASSISGRNEQFF. The CDR3 coding sequence is TGTGCCAGCAGCATTAGCGGGAGGAATGAGCAGTTCTTC.

J is TRBJ2-1 and V is TRBV7-2, with 9 bases matching TRBD2. There are 15 residues in the CDR3. Germline V gene sequence: CDR1 SGHTA, CDR2 FQGNSA. Trimming at V came to 2 bases and at J to 1 base, leaving 0 bases not matched to a gene. CDR3 sequence reads: CASSLLAGSYNEQFF. The CDR3 region has the DNA TGTGCCAGCAGCTTACTAGCGGGGTCCTACAATGAGCAGTTCTTC.

This clone was picked up a small number of times. This chain connects TRBV19 to TRBJ2-7, with 7 bases aligning to TRBD1. V was pared by 4 bases and J by 1 base, with 4 bases of the junction left unmatched. The CDR3 extends over 14 amino acids. Germline lookup yields CDR1 LNHDA and CDR2 SQIVND (reference sequence). CDR3 residues: CASSTDRWSYEQYF. The DNA for the CDR3 is TGTGCCAGTAGTACGGACAGGTGGTCCTACGAGCAGTACTTC.

The chain combines TRBV19 with TRBJ2-1; TRBD2 agrees at 14 bases. The V and J ends lost 5 bases and 8 bases, in that order; junction bases with no gene match: 8. This CDR3 is 16 amino acids long. Per the germline V gene, CDR1 is LNHDA and CDR2 is SQIVND (reference sequence). CDR3 in DNA: TGTGCCAGTAGTTTCTCCGGGACTAGCGGGAGTCATGAGCAGTTCTTC. Residues: CASSFSGTSGSHEQFF.

CDR3 sequence (DNA): TGTGCCTGGAGTGTAAAAGGGACTCCCATTAATGAGCAGTTCTTC. Translated, it gives CAWSVKGTPINEQFF. This chain connects TRBV30 to TRBJ2-1, with D tentatively TRBD2 (6 bases). Trimming shortened V by 0 bases and J by 7 bases, and 16 bases separated the two germline ends. This CDR3 is built from 15 residues. CDR1 and CDR2 from the germline V gene are GTSNPN and SVGIG (reference sequence).

This chain connects TRBV28 to TRBJ2-1; D possibly corresponds to TRBD1 (5 bases). Germline V CDR1 and CDR2: MDHEN, SYDVKM. V was shortened by 6 bases and J by 4 bases, with 19 bases between the two germline ends. The CDR3 consists of 16 residues. DNA of the CDR3: TGTGCCAGCAGCCCTCTCGGACAAGAAGTGTACAATGAGCAGTTCTTC. Amino acid sequence: CASSPLGQEVYNEQFF. Drawing the rest from reference TRBV28 and TRBJ2-1, the complete variable domain is DVKVTQSSRYLVKRTGEKVFLECVQDMDHENMFWYRQDPGLGLRLIYFSYDVKMKEKGDIPEGYSVSREKKERFSLILESASTNQTSMYLCASSPLGQEVYNEQFFGPGTRLTVL.

This chain joins TRBV5-1 and TRBJ2-7, with D tentatively TRBD2 (5 bases). Between the trimmed V and J ends, which lost 0 bases and 0 bases, there was a span of 10 bases. The germline V gene encodes CDR1 SGHRS and CDR2 YFSETQ. This CDR3 has 15 amino acids. CDR3 residues: CASSLVGGSSYEQYF. The CDR3 nucleotides read TGCGCCAGCAGCTTGGTGGGTGGGAGCTCCTACGAGCAGTACTTC.

The rearrangement uses TRBV6-4 and TRBJ2-1; 13 bases map to TRBD2. Per germline, CDR1 MRHNA and CDR2 SNTAGT. With 5 bases clipped from V and 6 bases from J, the junction kept 4 bases outside the gene matches. The CDR3 is 15 amino acids. In DNA, the CDR3 is TGTGCCAGCAGTTTACTAGCGGGAGGGCCCAATGAGCAGTTCTTC. This gives the protein CASSLLAGGPNEQFF.

The chain has TRBV4-2 and TRBJ2-1, with 12 bases identical to TRBD2. The CDR3 length is 19 residues. The germline gives CDR1 LGHNA, CDR2 YNFKEQ. Trimming took 0 bases from V and 7 from J; bases not matched to a gene: 13. Here the CDR3 reads CASSQDLISTSGSSNEQFF. CDR3 coding DNA: TGTGCCAGCAGCCAAGATCTGATCTCGACTAGCGGGAGTTCAAATGAGCAGTTCTTC.

The V and J genes are TRBV2 and TRBJ2-1; 10 positions agree with TRBD2. Germline CDR1 is SNHLY and CDR2 is FYNNEI. Trimming removed 9 bases from V and 6 bases from J; junction bases left unmatched: 8. This CDR3 has 14 residues. DNA of the CDR3: TGTGCCAGAACCGGGACTAGCGATTTCAATGAGCAGTTCTTC. Translation: CARTGTSDFNEQFF.

The chain joins TRBV21-1 to TRBJ2-7; TRBD2, the D gene given by the table, was not confirmed from the DNA. TRBV21-1 is termed a pseudogene. The CDR3 length is 18 residues. As DNA, the CDR3 is TGTGCCAGCAGCAAACCGGGAGAGATGGGAGGCTTCTTGCACGAGCAGTACTTC. Its protein is CASSKPGEMGGFLHEQYF.

This chain connects TRBV7-8 to TRBJ1-5, with 11 bases fitting TRBD1. This CDR3 has 19 amino acids. V was clipped by 1 base and J by 4 bases; unmatched bases: 12. CDR1 is SGHVS, CDR2 FQNEAQ, per germline. CDR3 sequence (DNA): TGTGCCAGCAGCTTAGTGGGGACAGGGGGTTTGGGGCCAAATCAGCCCCAGCATTTT. This encodes CASSLVGTGGLGPNQPQHF.

The rearrangement joins TRBV4-3 to TRBJ1-1; the D gene is possibly TRBD1 (6 bases). V was cut by 3 bases and J by 1 base, with 12 bases left in between. This CDR3 comprises 15 residues. Germline V gene lookup returns CDR1 LGHNA and CDR2 YSLEER. CDR3 in amino acids: CASSQAQGRNTEAFF. As DNA, the CDR3 is TGCGCCAGCAGCCAGGCACAGGGCAGGAACACTGAAGCTTTCTTT.

The chain has TRBV6-6 and TRBJ2-3, with D unresolved. From germline, CDR1 is MNHNY and CDR2 SVGAGI (reference sequence). Trimming shortened V by 2 bases and J by 2 bases, and 11 bases separated the two germline ends. CDR3 length: 15 residues. The CDR3 region is CASSYSGPYTDTQYF. In DNA, the CDR3 is TGTGCCAGCAGTTACAGTGGGCCGTACACAGATACGCAGTATTTT.

V is TRBV27 and J is TRBJ2-1, with 11 nucleotides matching TRBD1. CDR3 length equals 16 residues. Germline CDR1 and CDR2: MNHEY and SMNVEV (reference sequence). Trimming removed 4 bases from V and 2 bases from J; junction bases left unmatched: 4. CDR3 amino acids: CASSYLGQGAYNEQFF. The CDR3 nucleotides read TGTGCCAGCAGTTATTTGGGACAGGGGGCCTACAATGAGCAGTTCTTC.

This clone occurred once. The rearrangement uses TRBV2 and TRBJ2-1, with 11 nucleotides matching TRBD2. Losses at the gene ends were 0 bases for V and 0 bases for J; bases not matched to a gene: 7. Per germline, CDR1 SNHLY and CDR2 FYNNEI. The CDR3 spans 19 residues. The CDR3 DNA follows: TGTGCCAGCAGTGAAGCTGAACTAGCGGGAGTTAGCTCCTACAATGAGCAGTTCTTC. This translates into CASSEAELAGVSSYNEQFF. The full variable domain, rest sourced from reference TRBV2 and TRBJ2-1, is EPEVTQTPSHQVTQMGQEVILRCVPISNHLYFYWYRQILGQKVEFLVSFYNNEISEKSEIFDDQFSVERPDGSNFTLKIRSTKLEDSAMYFCASSEAELAGVSSYNEQFFGPGTRLTVL.

The chain joins TRBV15 to TRBJ1-1; tentative D call: TRBD1 (5 bases). CDR1 and CDR2 from the germline V gene are LNHNV and YYDKDF (reference sequence). V lost 0 bases and J lost 0, with 14 bases in between. This CDR3 is 17 amino acids long. CDR3 loop: CATSRDRMSGLNTEAFF. The CDR3 nucleotides are TGTGCCACCAGCAGAGATAGAATGTCAGGGCTGAACACTGAAGCTTTCTTT.

The rearrangement links TRBV13 to TRBJ2-7; D may be TRBD1 (6 bases). Deletions cut 1 base from V and 0 bases from J, with 10 bases between. CDR1 is PRHDT, CDR2 FYEKMQ, per germline (reference sequence). The length of the CDR3 is 15 residues. Written as DNA, the CDR3 is TGTGCCAGCAGCTTAGTGGGGGCTCACTCCTACGAGCAGTACTTC. Translation: CASSLVGAHSYEQYF.

The CDR3 here is CASSPTGGVGETQYF. In DNA form, the CDR3 reads TGTGCCAGCTCACCCACAGGGGGCGTCGGAGAGACCCAGTACTTC. The chain has TRBV18 and TRBJ2-5, with 9 bases aligning to TRBD1. With 3 bases clipped from V and 4 bases from J, the junction kept 6 bases outside the gene matches. Germline V gene sequence: CDR1 KGHSH, CDR2 LQKENI. CDR3 length: 15 residues. Looking up the rest from reference TRBV18 and TRBJ2-5 gives the full variable domain: NAGVMQNPRHLVRRRGQEARLRCSPMKGHSHVYWYRQLPEEGLKFMVYLQKENIIDESGMPKERFSAEFPKEGPSILRIQQVVRGDSAAYFCASSPTGGVGETQYFGPGTRLLVL.

This clone was detected once. The chain employs TRBV4-3 and TRBJ1-1; possible D gene TRBD1, 6 bases. CDR3 size: 13 residues. The ends were cut back, 3 bases at V and 3 bases at J, with 8 bases in the middle. The germline V gene has CDR1 LGHNA and CDR2 YSLEER. The CDR3 bases are TGCGCCAGCAGCCAGACAGGATACACTGAAGCTTTCTTT. Protein sequence: CASSQTGYTEAFF.

This clone was counted a few times. The chain is built from TRBV15 and TRBJ1-5; D might be TRBD1 (5 bases). The CDR3 sequence is 15 residues long. Deletions cut 3 bases from V and 5 bases from J, with 14 bases between. Per the germline V gene, CDR1 is LNHNV and CDR2 is YYDKDF (reference sequence). The CDR3 loop reads CATSSRRRGHQPQHF. The CDR3, as DNA: TGTGCCACCAGCAGCAGGAGAAGGGGTCATCAGCCCCAGCATTTT.

The V gene is TRBV5-6, the J gene TRBJ2-7; D is perhaps TRBD1 (6 bases). The V gene's germline CDR1 is SGHDT and CDR2 YYEEEE. V was trimmed by 5 bases and J by 0 bases, leaving 9 bases between them. The CDR3 covers 13 residues. CDR3 region: CASSQGSSYEQYF. CDR3 coding DNA: TGTGCCAGCAGTCAGGGGAGCTCCTACGAGCAGTACTTC.

The rearrangement uses TRBV19 and TRBJ2-3; 7 positions agree with TRBD2. Trimming cost V 7 bases and J 1 base; bases outside gene matches: 8. The CDR3 runs to 15 residues. Germline loops: CDR1 LNHDA, CDR2 SQIVND (reference sequence). The DNA of the CDR3 is TGTGCCAGTACTCCGAGCGGGATTCGCACAGATACGCAGTATTTT. Protein sequence: CASTPSGIRTDTQYF.

V is TRBV28 and J is TRBJ2-1; 8 bases align to TRBD2. Germline assignment: CDR1 MDHEN and CDR2 SYDVKM. Unmatched junction bases numbered 18, after V lost 4 bases and J lost 7 bases. This CDR3 is built from 18 residues. The CDR3 protein is CASSSISSTLAGVNEQFF. CDR3 in DNA: TGTGCCAGCAGTTCTATCTCCTCCACGCTAGCGGGTGTGAATGAGCAGTTCTTC.

The chain joins TRBV30 to TRBJ2-4; a weak D match, TRBD2 (6 bases). Germline values: CDR1 GTSNPN, CDR2 SVGIG (reference sequence). V was clipped by 3 bases and J by 0 bases, with 15 bases between them. The CDR3 has 16 residues. The CDR3, as DNA: TGTGCCTGGAGGGGACTTGACCCCGTAGCCAAAAACATTCAGTACTTC. The encoded protein is CAWRGLDPVAKNIQYF.

The V and J genes are TRBV11-2 and TRBJ2-7; TRBD1 is a possible D gene (8 bases). V was trimmed by 5 bases and J by 3 bases, leaving 17 bases between them. CDR3 size: 15 residues. The germline V gene encodes CDR1 SGHAT and CDR2 FQNNGV. The CDR3: CASSPGQGGGYEQYF. The DNA of the CDR3 is TGTGCCAGCAGCCCAGGACAGGGAGGGGGCTACGAGCAGTACTTC.